Below are 18 T cell receptor beta chains sequenced from a single sample in a study of blood T cell repertoires in COVID-19. TCRdb's copy holds only in-frame clones and misses some; the assay was immunoSEQ multiplex PCR. The sample lists 130,000 to 150,000 clones, around four fifths seen once, with roughly 2.9% in the top ten. Sequencing was performed on peripheral blood. The receptors shown here come from a woman aged 40 to 49 with active or convalescent COVID-19.

The J gene is TRBJ2-1, the V gene TRBV2; D might be TRBD2 (6 bases). V dropped 2 bases and J dropped 1 base, with 12 bases sitting between them. CDR3 length: 16 amino acids. CDR1 is SNHLY and CDR2 is FYNNEI in the germline V gene. This CDR3 is CASSEMGGWSYNEQFF. The CDR3 DNA sequence: TGTGCCAGCAGTGAAATGGGGGGATGGTCCTACAATGAGCAGTTCTTC.

The genes are TRBV10-3 and TRBJ2-3; a weak D match, TRBD1 (6 bases). Germline V CDR1 and CDR2: ENHRY, SYGVKD. V was trimmed by 0 bases and J by 1 base, leaving 11 bases between them. The CDR3 runs to 16 residues. Here the CDR3 reads CAISESRAGGTDTQYF. DNA for the CDR3: TGTGCCATCAGTGAGTCTCGGGCAGGGGGCACAGATACGCAGTATTTT.

As DNA, the CDR3 is TGTGCCAGCAGCCATGCCCCGGGTGTCACCGAGACCGGGGAGCTGTTTTTT. Translation gives CASSHAPGVTETGELFF. The chain recombines TRBV3-1 (or the pseudogene TRBV3-2) with TRBJ2-2; D unresolved. Germline V gives CDR1 LGHDT, CDR2 YNNKEL (reference sequence). Trimming stripped 3 bases from V and 5 bases from J, with 19 bases between. This CDR3 has 17 residues.

The rearrangement uses TRBV18 and TRBJ1-4, with TRBD1 matching 8 bases. The CDR3 runs to 16 residues. Germline loops: CDR1 KGHSH, CDR2 LQKENI. Trimming took 3 bases from V and 1 from J; bases not matched to a gene: 4. The DNA for the CDR3 is TGTGCCAGCTCACCTGGACAGGGACTAACTAATGAAAAACTGTTTTTT. Protein: CASSPGQGLTNEKLFF.

The V and J genes are TRBV12-3 or TRBV12-4 and TRBJ1-1, with D perhaps TRBD1 (6 bases). The CDR3 is 13 amino acids. Between the trimmed V and J ends, which lost 0 bases and 10 bases, there was a span of 12 bases. CDR3 bases: TGTGCCAGCAGTTTAGCAGGGGGAGGGACAGCTTTCTTT. Its protein product is CASSLAGGGTAFF.

The sample holds a few counts of this clone. The chain uses TRBV20-1 and TRBJ2-7, with a possible D match to TRBD1 (5 bases). The CDR3 extends over 16 amino acids. Germline CDR1 and CDR2: DFQATT and SNEGSKA (reference sequence). Trimming left V 3 bases short and J 5 bases short, with 23 bases between. Here the CDR3 DNA reads TGCAGTGCTAGTCCTACGAAGGGAAGGGGTGTAGACGAGCAGTACTTC. It translates to CSASPTKGRGVDEQYF.

As DNA, the CDR3 is TGTGCCAGCAGTTCCGGGTCTGGAAACACCATATATTTT. It translates to CASSSGSGNTIYF. The gene calls are TRBV6-5 and TRBJ1-3; D is unresolved. The V gene's germline CDR1 is MNHEY and CDR2 SVGAGI. Trimming took off 4 bases at V and 1 base at J, with 5 bases between the two ends. CDR3 length equals 13 residues.

This clone was counted a single time. DNA for the CDR3: TGTGCCAGCACGAGTTCGGGGAACTATGGCTACACCTTC. Translation: CASTSSGNYGYTF. The V and J genes are TRBV11-2 and TRBJ1-2, with no clear D. The CDR3 is 13 residues long. Germline-derived CDR1 and CDR2 are SGHAT and FQNNGV. V dropped 7 bases and J dropped 2 bases, with 11 bases sitting between them.

The chain combines TRBV5-1 with TRBJ2-3; D is unclear. CDR1 is SGHRS, CDR2 YFSETQ, per germline. The CDR3 runs to 15 residues. V gave up 3 bases and J gave up 2 bases, with 13 bases separating them. CDR3 bases: TGCGCCAGCAGCTCCCCGAGATCCCTCACAGATACGCAGTATTTT. It yields the protein CASSSPRSLTDTQYF. Filled out from reference TRBV5-1 and TRBJ2-3, the complete variable domain reads KAGVTQTPRYLIKTRGQQVTLSCSPISGHRSVSWYQQTPGQGLQFLFEYFSETQRNKGNFPGRFSGRQFSNSRSEMNVSTLELGDSALYLCASSSPRSLTDTQYFGPGTRLTVL.

The CDR3: CASRTGDLNYGYTF. CDR3 sequence (DNA): TGTGCCAGTAGAACAGGGGACCTTAACTATGGCTACACCTTC. The rearrangement links TRBV19 to TRBJ1-2; 7 positions agree with TRBD1. Germline trimming cut 6 bases from V and 1 base from J; bases unmatched to any gene: 5. The CDR3 runs 14 residues. The germline V gene has CDR1 LNHDA and CDR2 SQIVND (reference sequence).

The gene calls are TRBV6-1 and TRBJ1-1; 10 nucleotides match TRBD1. V was pared by 2 bases and J by 1 base, with 10 bases of the junction left unmatched. The CDR3 runs to 18 residues. Germline CDR1 is MNHNS and CDR2 is SASEGT. CDR3 region: CASSEWTTGGGWNTEAFF. The CDR3 coding sequence is TGTGCCAGCAGTGAATGGACGACAGGGGGCGGTTGGAACACTGAAGCTTTCTTT.

A single count supports this clone. This chain links TRBV5-6 with TRBJ2-7; TRBD2 agrees at 10 bases. With 0 bases clipped from V and 6 bases from J, the junction kept 3 bases outside the gene matches. This CDR3 spans 14 amino acids. CDR1 is SGHDT and CDR2 is YYEEEE in the germline V gene. The CDR3 loop is CASSLGLAGAEQYF. The CDR3, as DNA: TGTGCCAGCAGCTTGGGTCTAGCGGGAGCCGAGCAGTACTTC. Together with reference TRBV5-6 and TRBJ2-7, the CDR3 gives the full variable domain: DAGVTQSPTHLIKTRGQQVTLRCSPKSGHDTVSWYQQALGQGPQFIFQYYEEEERQRGNFPDRFSGHQFPNYSSELNVNALLLGDSALYLCASSLGLAGAEQYFGPGTRLTVT.

V and J are TRBV2 and TRBJ2-3; tentative D call: TRBD2 (5 bases). This CDR3 is 15 amino acids long. Trimming shortened V by 4 bases and J by 2 bases, and 13 bases separated the two germline ends. The germline V gene encodes CDR1 SNHLY and CDR2 FYNNEI. The CDR3: CASSVSGIFTDTQYF. For the CDR3, the DNA is TGTGCCAGCAGTGTGTCGGGAATATTCACAGATACGCAGTATTTT.

The chain is built from TRBV27 and TRBJ1-1; D is ambiguous. Germline V gene lookup returns CDR1 MNHEY and CDR2 SMNVEV (reference sequence). CDR3 size: 13 residues. Trimming took 10 bases from V and 5 from J, leaving 17 bases between them. Here the CDR3 reads CATKAGGETEAFF. DNA of the CDR3: TGTGCCACCAAAGCGGGAGGTGAAACTGAAGCTTTCTTT.

V and J are TRBV18 and TRBJ2-1; D unclear. CDR3 length equals 18 residues. Germline V gene data show CDR1 as KGHSH and CDR2 as LQKENI. The V gene lost 4 bases and the J gene lost 4 bases, with 23 bases spanning the gap. CDR3 DNA: TGTGCCAGCTCACTAGAGCCTCCGCGGCCGGCGCTTTACAATGAGCAGTTCTTC. Translated: CASSLEPPRPALYNEQFF.

The rearrangement links TRBV10-3 to TRBJ1-5; 7 positions agree with TRBD1. V dropped 6 bases and J dropped 3; count of bases not matched to a gene: 2. The CDR3 runs 13 residues. The germline gives CDR1 ENHRY, CDR2 SYGVKD. The CDR3 DNA reads TGTGCCATCAGGGGACAGCCCAATCAGCCCCAGCATTTT. Encoded protein: CAIRGQPNQPQHF.

This clone was observed once. J is TRBJ2-7 and V is TRBV13; TRBD1 aligns across 8 bases. The ends lost 5 bases at V and 3 bases at J; junction bases unmatched: 9. The CDR3 loop spans 15 amino acids. Germline V CDR1 and CDR2: PRHDT, FYEKMQ (reference sequence). The CDR3 loop is CASSPGQGEFYEQYF. CDR3 coding DNA: TGTGCCAGCAGCCCCGGACAGGGAGAGTTCTACGAGCAGTACTTC. The full variable domain, with the rest looked up from reference TRBV13 and TRBJ2-7, is AAGVIQSPRHLIKEKRETATLKCYPIPRHDTVYWYQQGPGQDPQFLISFYEKMQSDKGSIPDRFSAQQFSDYHSELNMSSLELGDSALYFCASSPGQGEFYEQYFGPGTRLTVT.

V gene TRBV5-6 combines with J gene TRBJ1-2, with 7 nucleotides matching TRBD1. CDR3 length: 15 amino acids. V lost 0 bases and J lost 8; bases outside the gene matches: 10. CDR1 SGHDT and CDR2 YYEEEE come from the germline V gene. The CDR3 DNA follows: TGTGCCAGCAGCTTGGAACCAACAGGGGCCCGGGGCTACACCTTC. Amino acids: CASSLEPTGARGYTF.